The 30 T cell receptor beta chains reported below all come from one sample, sequenced in a study of beta chain features in type 1 diabetes. General study findings and limits: Shortening of TCRB CDR3s, moderate but significant, appeared in all four CD4+ subsets of Type 1 diabetes patients.

The antigens of these receptors remain unknown. Since all of the isolated RNA was reverse transcribed, expressed TCRB transcripts were what got sequenced. Profiling relied on immunoSEQ multiplex PCR, and the TCRdb table lists in-frame clones only, not all of them. The top ten clones hold 0.022% of a sample with some 700,000 clones, 13% of them seen once. Source material: naive CD4+ T cells from blood. These receptors were obtained from a man between 18 and 35 years old with type 1 diabetes.

This clone was counted only a few times. The chain employs TRBV25-1 and TRBJ2-1; D might be TRBD2 (7 bases). The V gene lost 3 bases and the J gene lost 10 bases, with 19 bases spanning the gap. Germline-derived CDR1 and CDR2 are MGHDK and SYGVNS. This CDR3 is built from 15 residues. Written as DNA, the CDR3 is TGTGCCAGCAGTGATTACGGGGGGCTGGGTTCGGAGCAGTTCTTC. Its translation: CASSDYGGLGSEQFF. The variable domain in full, with the rest retrieved from reference TRBV25-1 and TRBJ2-1, is EADIYQTPRYLVIGTGKKITLECSQTMGHDKMYWYQQDPGMELHLIHYSYGVNSTEKGDLSSESTVSRIRTEHFPLTLESARPSHTSQYLCASSDYGGLGSEQFFGPGTRLTVL.

This clone has only a few counts. The chain uses TRBV27 and TRBJ2-7, with unresolved D. Germline-derived CDR1 and CDR2 are MNHEY and SMNVEV (reference sequence). The germline V and J ends were trimmed by 5 bases and 2 bases, with 10 bases remaining between them. This CDR3 has 13 residues. CDR3 loop: CASSLTEAYEQYF. The DNA of the CDR3 is TGTGCCAGCAGTCTCACGGAAGCCTACGAGCAGTACTTC.

This clone was observed a few times. The chain recombines TRBV7-9 with TRBJ1-3, with 9 bases identical to TRBD1. After removal of 7 bases from V and 3 bases from J, the junction contained 4 bases not matched to a gene. The CDR3 sequence is 14 residues long. Germline V gene lookup returns CDR1 SEHNR and CDR2 FQNEAQ (reference sequence). Here the CDR3 DNA reads TGTGCCAGCACCACAGGGGGCGTTGGAAACACCATATATTTT. It codes for CASTTGGVGNTIYF. Looking up the rest from reference TRBV7-9 and TRBJ1-3 gives the full variable domain: DTGVSQNPRHKITKRGQNVTFRCDPISEHNRLYWYRQTLGQGPEFLTYFQNEAQLEKSRLLSDRFSAERPKGSFSTLEIQRTEQGDSAMYLCASTTGGVGNTIYFGEGSWLTVV.

This clone appeared a few times. J is TRBJ2-5 and V is TRBV5-6, with D tentatively TRBD2 (5 bases). CDR1 is SGHDT, CDR2 YYEEEE, per germline. The CDR3 is 14 amino acids. Trimming cost V 1 base and J 5 bases, with 12 bases left between them. The DNA of the CDR3 is TGTGCCAGCAGCTTGTGGTGGCGAGGGGAGACCCAGTACTTC. The encoded protein is CASSLWWRGETQYF. The full variable domain, its missing parts supplied by reference TRBV5-6 and TRBJ2-5, is DAGVTQSPTHLIKTRGQQVTLRCSPKSGHDTVSWYQQALGQGPQFIFQYYEEEERQRGNFPDRFSGHQFPNYSSELNVNALLLGDSALYLCASSLWWRGETQYFGPGTRLLVL.

This chain uses TRBV18 with TRBJ1-1, with D perhaps matching TRBD1 (6 bases). This CDR3 has 15 residues. Looked up from germline, CDR1 is KGHSH and CDR2 is LQKENI. V was shortened by 2 bases and J by 5 bases, with 15 bases between the two germline ends. As DNA, the CDR3 is TGTGCCAGCTCACCATCAGGGGTGAAGGGGACTGAAGCTTTCTTT. It yields the protein CASSPSGVKGTEAFF. The whole variable domain, remainder taken from reference TRBV18 and TRBJ1-1, is NAGVMQNPRHLVRRRGQEARLRCSPMKGHSHVYWYRQLPEEGLKFMVYLQKENIIDESGMPKERFSAEFPKEGPSILRIQQVVRGDSAAYFCASSPSGVKGTEAFFGQGTRLTVV.

This chain connects TRBV29-1 to TRBJ1-2; no clear D. The CDR3 runs to 11 residues. In germline, CDR1 is SQVTM, CDR2 ANQGSEA. This CDR3 reads CSAVRGGGYTF. DNA of the CDR3: TGCAGTGCTGTACGGGGAGGAGGCTACACCTTC.

This clone was detected many times. In the same sample, other DNA sequences code for this CDR3. The chain uses TRBV5-1 and TRBJ2-5; D ambiguous. Germline-derived CDR1 and CDR2 are SGHRS and YFSETQ. Trimming cost V 0 bases and J 0 bases, with 0 bases left between them. The CDR3 runs 12 residues. The CDR3 is CASSLDQETQYF. CDR3 nucleotides: TGCGCCAGCAGCTTGGACCAAGAGACCCAGTACTTC.

With regard to this clone: This specimen includes other DNA sequences encoding the same CDR3. The chain couples TRBV19 to TRBJ1-2; D might be TRBD1 (6 bases). CDR3 length: 13 residues. CDR1 is LNHDA, CDR2 SQIVND, per germline (reference sequence). V was trimmed by 1 base and J by 3 bases, leaving 6 bases between them. CDR3 residues: CASSIGTDYGYTF. The CDR3 region has the DNA TGTGCCAGTAGTATAGGGACAGACTATGGCTACACCTTC.

This clone appeared a few times. This chain connects TRBV10-3 to TRBJ1-1, with D perhaps TRBD1 (6 bases). The CDR3 is 17 amino acids. CDR1 is ENHRY and CDR2 is SYGVKD in the germline V gene. V was clipped by 3 bases and J by 0 bases, with 17 bases between them. CDR3 protein: CAISEAQGRVMNTEAFF. The DNA of the CDR3 is TGTGCCATCAGTGAAGCGCAGGGGAGGGTCATGAACACTGAAGCTTTCTTT.

This clone was counted between two and nine times. The V and J genes are TRBV29-1 and TRBJ1-6, with D perhaps matching TRBD1 (6 bases). CDR3 length: 14 amino acids. Germline assignment: CDR1 SQVTM and CDR2 ANQGSEA. Trimming took 6 bases from V and 4 from J, leaving 13 bases between them. The CDR3 spells CSVEYRDYNSPLHF. DNA for the CDR3: TGCAGCGTGGAGTACAGGGATTATAATTCACCCCTCCACTTT.

This rearrangement joins TRBV30 to TRBJ2-5; tentatively, D is TRBD1 or TRBD2 (5 bases each). The closer fit of TRBJ2-7 to the DNA end suggests the J call may be wrong. Germline V lookup: CDR1 GTSNPN, CDR2 SVGIG (reference sequence). The CDR3 totals 13 residues. DNA of the CDR3: TGTGCCTGGAGTCGGGGCAGAGCCTACGAGCAGTACTTC. It encodes CAWSRGRAYEQYF.

Comments on this clone: The identical CDR3 is also encoded by other nucleotide sequences in the sample. The chain carries TRBV6-1 and TRBJ1-2; D not certain. The CDR3 length is 12 residues. V lost 2 bases to trimming and J lost 3 bases, with 4 bases between them. Germline V CDR1 and CDR2: MNHNS, SASEGT. CDR3 protein: CASSERDYGYTF. CDR3 nucleotide sequence: TGTGCCAGCAGTGAACGGGACTATGGCTACACCTTC.

This clone was found a few times. The chain carries TRBV29-1 and TRBJ1-2; possibly TRBD1 for D (6 bases). Trimming left V 5 bases short and J 3 bases short, with 13 bases between. The germline gives CDR1 SQVTM, CDR2 ANQGSEA. This CDR3 region has 13 residues. This chain's CDR3 is CSVYREYDYGYTF. The CDR3 DNA follows: TGCAGCGTTTACAGGGAATACGACTATGGCTACACCTTC. Variable domain in full (rest from reference TRBV29-1 and TRBJ1-2): SAVISQKPSRDICQRGTSLTIQCQVDSQVTMMFWYRQQPGQSLTLIATANQGSEATYESGFVIDKFPISRPNLTFSTLTVSNMSPEDSSIYLCSVYREYDYGYTFGSGTRLTVV.

This clone has a handful of counts. The gene calls are TRBV19 and TRBJ2-7; TRBD1 matches 9 bases. V was clipped by 6 bases and J by 0 bases; unmatched bases: 9. Germline V CDR1 and CDR2: LNHDA, SQIVND (reference sequence). CDR3 length: 16 residues. This chain's CDR3 is CASRQQGAPSSYEQYF. The CDR3, as DNA: TGTGCCAGTAGGCAACAGGGGGCGCCGAGCTCCTACGAGCAGTACTTC.

The chain combines TRBV9 with TRBJ2-2; D perhaps matches TRBD2 (5 bases). Germline CDR1 SGDLS, CDR2 YYNGEE. V was trimmed by 0 bases and J by 5 bases, leaving 11 bases between them. This CDR3 contains 15 residues. CDR3 coding DNA: TGTGCCAGCAGCGTAGAGGGAGTTGGGACCGGGGAGCTGTTTTTT. It is translated as CASSVEGVGTGELFF.

This clone was observed at least ten times. The chain is built from TRBV7-2 and TRBJ2-3; D may be TRBD2 (6 bases). This CDR3 is 13 amino acids long. The germline V gene encodes CDR1 SGHTA and CDR2 FQGNSA. Trimming removed 0 bases from V and 5 bases from J, with 6 bases in between. This CDR3 is CASSLAGGDTQYF. As DNA, the CDR3 is TGTGCCAGCAGCTTAGCGGGGGGAGATACGCAGTATTTT. The complete variable domain, with remaining parts taken from reference TRBV7-2 and TRBJ2-3, reads GAGVSQSPSNKVTEKGKDVELRCDPISGHTALYWYRQSLGQGLEFLIYFQGNSAPDKSGLPSDRFSAERTGGSVSTLTIQRTQQEDSAVYLCASSLAGGDTQYFGPGTRLTVL.

The V and J genes are TRBV5-6 and TRBJ2-3, with D uncertain. This CDR3 has 11 residues. The germline V gene encodes CDR1 SGHDT and CDR2 YYEEEE. The ends were cut back, 7 bases at V and 6 bases at J, with 9 bases in the middle. CDR3 in amino acids: CASHDMDTQYF. CDR3 DNA sequence: TGTGCCAGCCACGACATGGATACGCAGTATTTT.

This clone has a handful of counts. The chain recombines TRBV30 with TRBJ1-2; a weak D match, TRBD1 (6 bases). Between the trimmed V and J ends, which lost 1 base and 7 bases, there was a span of 13 bases. CDR3 length equals 13 residues. The germline V gene has CDR1 GTSNPN and CDR2 SVGIG (reference sequence). The CDR3 spells CAWSDSGDRGYTF. The CDR3 DNA is TGTGCCTGGAGTGATTCAGGGGATCGTGGCTACACCTTC.

This clone was observed a handful of times. The chain uses TRBV30 and TRBJ1-4, with TRBD1 as a possible D gene (5 bases). The V gene lost 1 base and the J gene lost 5 bases, with 11 bases spanning the gap. Per the germline V gene, CDR1 is GTSNPN and CDR2 is SVGIG (reference sequence). The length of the CDR3 is 14 residues. This CDR3 reads CAWSAGGPNEKLFF. The CDR3, as DNA: TGTGCCTGGAGTGCGGGGGGTCCAAATGAAAAACTGTTTTTT. Filled out from reference TRBV30 and TRBJ1-4, the complete variable domain reads SQTIHQWPATLVQPVGSPLSLECTVEGTSNPNLYWYRQAAGRGLQLLFYSVGIGQISSEVPQNLSASRPQDRQFILSSKKLLLSDSGFYLCAWSAGGPNEKLFFGSGTQLSVL.

The V and J genes are TRBV7-9 and TRBJ1-5, with D tentatively TRBD1 (5 bases). CDR1 and CDR2 (germline): SEHNR, FQNEAQ (reference sequence). CDR3 length: 14 amino acids. V lost 8 bases to trimming and J lost 4 bases, with 15 bases between them. The chain's CDR3 is CASWDERENQPQHF. Here the CDR3 DNA reads TGTGCCAGCTGGGACGAAAGGGAGAATCAGCCCCAGCATTTT. The variable domain in full, completed from reference TRBV7-9 and TRBJ1-5, reads DTGVSQNPRHKITKRGQNVTFRCDPISEHNRLYWYRQTLGQGPEFLTYFQNEAQLEKSRLLSDRFSAERPKGSFSTLEIQRTEQGDSAMYLCASWDERENQPQHFGDGTRLSIL.

The count of this clone is one. Additional DNA sequences in this sample encode the identical CDR3. This chain joins TRBV30 and TRBJ1-3; D may be TRBD1 (6 bases). Germline assignment: CDR1 GTSNPN and CDR2 SVGIG (reference sequence). The CDR3 is 13 residues long. V was cut by 3 bases and J by 3 bases, with 9 bases left in between. The CDR3 coding sequence is TGTGCCTGGAGATCGACAGGTGGAAACACCATATATTTT. Its protein product is CAWRSTGGNTIYF.

As regards this clone: The sample contains more than one DNA sequence encoding this CDR3. This sequence joins TRBV30 and TRBJ1-1; perhaps TRBD1 as D (5 bases). CDR3 size: 12 residues. Germline V CDR1 and CDR2: GTSNPN, SVGIG (reference sequence). Trimming removed 5 bases from V and 3 bases from J, with 10 bases in between. CDR3 in amino acids: CAWDGGDTEAFF. Written as DNA, the CDR3 is TGTGCCTGGGACGGGGGGGACACTGAAGCTTTCTTT.

This clone is a singleton in its sample. This rearrangement joins TRBV6-5 to TRBJ1-1, with D possibly matching TRBD1 (6 bases). Trimming removed 5 bases from V and 7 bases from J, with 11 bases in between. The CDR3 has 12 residues. Germline V lookup: CDR1 MNHEY, CDR2 SVGAGI. This CDR3 is CASSPRGVEAFF. In DNA, the CDR3 is TGTGCCAGCAGTCCCAGGGGCGTTGAAGCTTTCTTT.

This clone was seen a handful of times. The rearrangement joins TRBV18 to TRBJ2-5; D might be TRBD2 (5 bases). This CDR3 contains 12 residues. Germline V lookup: CDR1 KGHSH, CDR2 LQKENI. V shed 2 bases and J shed 7 bases, with 8 bases lying between them. The CDR3 DNA reads TGTGCCAGCTCACCAGGCGAGGGGACCCAGTACTTC. This translates into CASSPGEGTQYF.

The gene calls are TRBV18 and TRBJ2-7, with D unclear. This CDR3 has 14 residues. Per the germline V gene, CDR1 is KGHSH and CDR2 is LQKENI. Trimming left V 1 base short and J 2 bases short, with 9 bases between. The CDR3 region has the DNA TGTGCCAGCTCACCACGGGATGTGACCTACGAGCAGTACTTC. As protein: CASSPRDVTYEQYF.

This sequence joins TRBV7-8 and TRBJ1-5; a weak D match, TRBD1 (5 bases). Germline CDR1 and CDR2: SGHVS and FQNEAQ. The CDR3 has 13 residues. V was trimmed by 10 bases and J by 4 bases, leaving 14 bases between them. CDR3 protein: CATSGTSNQPQHF. The CDR3 bases are TGTGCCACATCTGGGACTTCAAATCAGCCCCAGCATTTT.

V gene TRBV29-1 combines with J gene TRBJ2-7; D could derive from TRBD1 or TRBD2 (5 bases each). The V end lost 1 base, the J end lost 3 bases, and 13 bases lay between the germline ends. Germline CDR1 reads SQVTM; CDR2 reads ANQGSEA. The CDR3 has 14 amino acids. CDR3 residues: CSVEVTPGGYEQYF. CDR3 in DNA: TGCAGCGTTGAAGTCACCCCTGGGGGCTACGAGCAGTACTTC.

V and J are TRBV6-6 and TRBJ1-5, with D hard to call. Trimming shortened V by 5 bases and J by 5 bases, and 10 bases separated the two germline ends. Germline loops: CDR1 MNHNY, CDR2 SVGAGI (reference sequence). The CDR3 sequence is 13 residues long. The CDR3 DNA sequence: TGTGCCAGCAGTGCGGCAGAGGATCAGCCCCAGCATTTT. Residues: CASSAAEDQPQHF.

The table lists this clone with a few counts. The rearrangement links TRBV4-2 to TRBJ1-1; D not certain. The CDR3 extends over 15 amino acids. V lost 4 bases to trimming and J lost 6 bases, with 18 bases between them. The germline V gene encodes CDR1 LGHNA and CDR2 YNFKEQ. CDR3: CASSLTEAGGAEAFF. CDR3 bases: TGTGCCAGCAGCCTCACGGAGGCCGGAGGAGCTGAAGCTTTCTTT.

The chain employs TRBV14 and TRBJ2-7; 8 nucleotides agree with TRBD1. With 2 bases clipped from V and 6 bases from J, the junction kept 12 bases outside the gene matches. CDR1 is SGHDN and CDR2 is FVKESK in the germline V gene. The CDR3 has 16 residues. CDR3: CASSQTTGAKRSEQYF. The CDR3 region has the DNA TGTGCCAGCAGCCAAACGACAGGGGCTAAGCGGAGCGAGCAGTACTTC.